A selection of T cell receptor beta chains follows, all from one sample in a study of T cell changes during pregnancy in multiple sclerosis. Assay used: immunoSEQ multiplex PCR; TCRdb lists only in-frame clones, some missing. The table records 45,000 to 60,000 clones, 90% of them present only once. The material sequenced was CD8+ T cells from peripheral blood mononuclear cells, taken before pregnancy. These receptors were collected from a female donor with multiple sclerosis, enrolled in a pregnancy study. Each CDR3 is given with its conserved first and last residue. A D gene is named only where the DNA matches it firmly. Size is omitted from some rows. Given values are once, few, many or a class for expanded clones.

V gene	D gene	J gene	CDR3 length	clone size	CDR3 protein	CDR3 DNA
TRBV4-2	TRBD1	TRBJ1-5	15	NA	CASSRGTENNQPQHF	TGTGCCAGCAGCCGCGGGACAGAAAACAATCAGCCCCAGCATTTT
TRBV5-5	TRBD1	TRBJ2-7	18	NA	CASSLALFGQGESYEQYF	TGTGCCAGCAGCTTGGCCCTTTTTGGACAGGGAGAGTCCTACGAGCAGTACTTC
TRBV2	NA	TRBJ2-7	11	NA	CASSATYEQYF	TGTGCCAGCAGTGCTACCTACGAGCAGTACTTC
TRBV14	TRBD1	TRBJ1-1	15	NA	CASSRTGTGSTEAFF	TGTGCCAGCAGCAGAACCGGGACAGGGTCCACTGAAGCTTTCTTT
TRBV4-3	TRBD2	TRBJ2-7	15	NA	CASSQAPGGPGEQYF	TGCGCCAGCAGCCAAGCGCCGGGGGGGCCTGGCGAGCAGTACTTC
TRBV18	TRBD1	TRBJ2-7	15	NA	CASSPKDRAPYEQYF	TGTGCCAGCTCACCAAAAGACAGGGCCCCCTACGAGCAGTACTTC
TRBV6-1	NA	TRBJ2-1	14	once	CASSVLQANNEQFF	TGTGCCAGCAGTGTTCTCCAGGCGAACAATGAGCAGTTCTTC
TRBV9	TRBD2	TRBJ2-3	14	NA	CASSVQTSGDTQYF	TGTGCCAGCAGCGTGCAGACTAGCGGGGATACGCAGTATTTT
TRBV25-1	TRBD1	TRBJ1-2	15	NA	CASFGNRGPYYGYTF	TGTGCCAGCTTCGGTAACAGGGGACCTTACTATGGCTACACCTTC
TRBV25-1	NA	TRBJ1-2	16	NA	CASSEFFGIGPGGYTF	TGTGCCAGCAGTGAATTTTTTGGTATAGGCCCAGGGGGCTACACCTTC
TRBV19	TRBD1	TRBJ2-2	14	NA	CASYPGGYTGELFF	TGTGCCAGTTACCCAGGGGGCTACACCGGGGAGCTGTTTTTT
TRBV7-6	TRBD2	TRBJ2-3	16	NA	CASSSIAGASTDTQYF	TGTGCCAGCAGCTCAATAGCGGGGGCCAGCACAGATACGCAGTATTTT
TRBV30	NA	TRBJ1-5	15	NA	CAWIMGALRNQPQHF	TGTGCCTGGATCATGGGGGCTCTGCGCAATCAGCCCCAGCATTTT
TRBV27	NA	TRBJ1-2	17	NA	CASSLSGGWGEESGYTF	TGTGCCAGCAGTTTATCAGGTGGATGGGGGGAGGAGAGTGGCTACACCTTC
TRBV9	NA	TRBJ1-2	13	NA	CASSLTQNYGYTF	TGTGCCAGCAGCCTGACACAGAACTATGGCTACACCTTC
TRBV25-1	TRBD1	TRBJ1-2	15	NA	CASSEGTGVYYGYTF	TGTGCCAGCAGTGAGGGGACAGGGGTTTACTATGGCTACACCTTC
TRBV5-1	TRBD1	TRBJ2-7	13	once	CASSGTGAYEQYF	TGCGCCAGTTCCGGGACAGGGGCCTACGAGCAGTACTTC
TRBV30	TRBD1	TRBJ1-5	14	NA	CAWEDRSSNQPQHF	TGTGCCTGGGAGGACAGGTCTAGCAATCAGCCCCAGCATTTT
TRBV4-2	TRBD2	TRBJ2-1	17	once	CASSQGPAGGPLYEQFF	TGTGCCAGCAGCCAAGGGCCAGCGGGGGGGCCATTGTATGAGCAGTTCTTC
TRBV10-3	TRBD1	TRBJ2-3	13	NA	CALRGDRADTQYF	TGTGCTCTCCGGGGAGACAGGGCGGATACGCAGTATTTT
TRBV19	NA	TRBJ1-2	14	NA	CASTPPTPVYGYTF	TGTGCCAGTACCCCCCCTACCCCCGTCTATGGCTACACCTTC
TRBV2	TRBD2	TRBJ2-7	15	NA	CASMFSGGSSYEQYF	TGTGCCAGCATGTTTAGCGGGGGAAGCTCCTACGAGCAGTACTTC
TRBV6-4	TRBD1	TRBJ2-1	16	NA	CASSDYSPTGPNEQFF	TGTGCCAGCAGTGACTATTCCCCGACAGGGCCGAATGAGCAGTTCTTC
TRBV13	TRBD2	TRBJ2-5	15	NA	CASSPRVAGQETQYF	TGTGCCAGCAGCCCTCGGGTAGCGGGGCAAGAGACCCAGTACTTC
TRBV7-9	TRBD1	TRBJ2-7	14	NA	CASSLRDRTYEQYF	TGTGCCAGCAGCCTGAGGGACAGAACCTACGAGCAGTACTTC
TRBV9	TRBD1	TRBJ2-7	15	NA	CASSAGTGVAYEQYF	TGTGCCAGCAGCGCCGGGACAGGGGTGGCCTACGAGCAGTACTTC
TRBV6-5	TRBD2	TRBJ2-3	15	NA	CASSYSGRYTDTQYF	TGTGCCAGCAGTTACTCCGGGAGGTATACAGATACGCAGTATTTT
TRBV1	NA	TRBJ2-3	18	NA	CTSSLRWTSGGASDTQYF	TGCACCAGCAGCCTTCGATGGACTAGCGGGGGGGCCTCAGATACGCAGTATTTT
TRBV19	NA	TRBJ1-5	12	NA	CASSITNQPQHF	TGTGCCAGTAGTATCACTAATCAGCCCCAGCATTTT
TRBV15	NA	TRBJ1-6	14	once	CATRLRQSNSPLHF	TGTGCCACCCGACTCCGACAGTCGAATTCACCCCTCCACTTT
TRBV15	TRBD1	TRBJ1-2	14	NA	CATSTSTGDYGYTF	TGTGCCACCAGCACATCGACAGGGGACTATGGCTACACCTTC
TRBV4-1	NA	TRBJ1-1	12	NA	CASSGGSAEAFF	TGCGCCAGCTCGGGAGGGAGCGCTGAAGCTTTCTTT
TRBV7-9	NA	TRBJ1-2	13	NA	CASFPGGGYGYTF	TGTGCCAGCTTTCCGGGGGGAGGCTATGGCTACACCTTC
TRBV13	NA	TRBJ1-5	16	NA	CASSLGGPGFNQPQHF	TGTGCCAGCAGCTTAGGGGGTCCGGGATTCAATCAGCCCCAGCATTTT
TRBV9	NA	TRBJ2-5	14	NA	CASSVSGLKETQYF	TGTGCCAGCAGCGTCAGCGGACTCAAAGAGACCCAGTACTTC
TRBV10-2	TRBD1	TRBJ2-1	15	NA	CASSGGTGIYNEQFF	TGCGCCAGCAGTGGAGGGACAGGAATATACAATGAGCAGTTCTTC
TRBV7-2	TRBD2	TRBJ2-3	16	NA	CASSFLAGSSTDTQYF	TGTGCCAGCAGCTTTCTAGCGGGGAGTAGCACAGATACGCAGTATTTT
TRBV13	TRBD2	TRBJ2-1	19	NA	CASSTGTSGGKSSYNEQFF	TGTGCCAGCAGCACCGGGACTAGCGGGGGGAAGAGCTCCTACAATGAGCAGTTCTTC
TRBV19	NA	TRBJ1-1	14	NA	CASSMRGMNTEAFF	TGTGCCAGTAGTATGAGGGGGATGAACACTGAAGCTTTCTTT
TRBV7-6	NA	TRBJ2-1	16	NA	CASSLRAGRSYNEQFF	TGTGCCAGCAGCTTACGGGCGGGGCGTTCCTACAATGAGCAGTTCTTC
TRBV7-8	TRBD1	TRBJ2-7	17	NA	CASSFERTGQSTYEQYF	TGTGCCAGCAGCTTCGAAAGGACAGGTCAATCAACCTACGAGCAGTACTTC
TRBV4-2	TRBD2	TRBJ2-3	21	NA	CASSQGVRGKGDSGEGDTQYF	TGTGCCAGCAGCCAAGGCGTCCGGGGAAAGGGTGATAGCGGGGAGGGGGATACGCAGTATTTT
TRBV7-3	TRBD2	TRBJ2-3	17	NA	CASSLMASGGNTDTQYF	TGTGCCAGCAGCTTAATGGCTAGCGGGGGGAACACAGATACGCAGTATTTT
TRBV5-4	NA	TRBJ2-5	12	NA	CAKGHLQETQYF	TGTGCCAAAGGACACCTCCAAGAGACCCAGTACTTC
TRBV4-1	NA	TRBJ1-3	15	NA	CASSQEGVSGNTIYF	TGCGCCAGCAGCCAAGAAGGGGTTTCTGGAAACACCATATATTTT
TRBV27	NA	TRBJ1-2	14	NA	CASSPQSGPYGYTF	TGTGCCAGCAGTCCACAAAGCGGACCCTATGGCTACACCTTC
TRBV7-2	NA	TRBJ2-1	13	NA	CASSLGTSYEQFF	TGTGCCAGCAGCTTAGGCACTAGTTATGAGCAGTTCTTC
TRBV5-4	NA	TRBJ1-2	13	NA	CASSLDSPYGYTF	TGTGCCAGCAGCTTGGACAGCCCTTATGGCTACACCTTC
TRBV5-8	NA	TRBJ2-7	14	NA	CASSPQGSSDEQYF	TGTGCCAGCAGCCCCCAGGGGAGTTCGGACGAGCAGTACTTC
TRBV6-6	NA	TRBJ1-1	15	NA	CASSYYLLRDTEAFF	TGTGCCAGCAGTTATTACCTATTACGGGACACTGAAGCTTTCTTT
TRBV11-2	NA	TRBJ2-2	16	NA	CASSLGGLANTGELFF	TGTGCCAGCAGCTTAGGGGGCCTAGCGAACACCGGGGAGCTGTTTTTT